This T cell receptor (beta chain) was retrieved from a study of T cells in Graves' hyperthyroidism and ophthalmopathy. Regarding the study as a whole: Ophthalmopathy onset followed model prediction by a median around 6.9 months.

Reasons for excluding patients were uncontrolled infection, other autoimmune disease, pregnancy or lactation. On the basis of clinical symptoms, serum thyroxine and TRAb, thyroid ultrasound and orbital computed tomography, diagnoses were made. This clonotype was recorded at least ten times. Its target is unknown. The CDR3 has 16 residues. CDR1 and CDR2 from the germline V gene are SGHTA and FQGNSA. V lost 5 bases, J lost 2 bases, and 8 bases stayed unmatched. TCR beta CDR3 region amplification was performed from RNA transcripts. RT-PCR in the first round (using the HTBI primer set) targeted the TCR CDR3. TCRdb passed the multiplex PCR reads through MiXCR, listing each CDR3 protein once. Of around 600,000 distinct CDR3 sequences in the sample, about 45% were seen once.

This sequence joins TRBV7-2 and TRBJ1-5; 8 nucleotides align to TRBD1. The receptor was isolated from an adult man with Graves' disease, either hyperthyroidism or ophthalmopathy (not recorded which). Sample: peripheral blood or thyroid tissue (not recorded which). As DNA, the CDR3 is TGTGCCAGCAGCCTAGACGGACAGGGCCGCAATCAGCCCCAGCATTTT. Translation gives CASSLDGQGRNQPQHF. The entire variable domain, with the rest obtained from reference TRBV7-2 and TRBJ1-5, is as follows: GAGVSQSPSNKVTEKGKDVELRCDPISGHTALYWYRQSLGQGLEFLIYFQGNSAPDKSGLPSDRFSAERTGGSVSTLTIQRTQQEDSAVYLCASSLDGQGRNQPQHFGDGTRLSIL.